Below, 2 T cell receptor beta chains from the same sample are listed, as sequenced in a study of human T cells and chemical hapten exposure. TCRdb re-derived calls from the RACE reads in MiXCR, one entry per CDR3 protein. The sample comprises around 340,000 distinct CDR3 sequences, around 7% of which are singletons, and less than 10% rests with the top ten. Time point in this sample: patch test 1, 2 weeks after DPC sensitization. Regarding treatment: therapeutic diphenylcyclopropenone sensitization with weekly scalp DPC. The specimen was whole blood, collected in connection with sensitization to the hapten diphenylcyclopropenone (DPC). All receptors come from a woman under 30 with alopecia areata. Some clones in this sample may be carry-over from other donors' samples.

The rearrangement uses TRBV6-5 and TRBJ1-5; D is perhaps TRBD1 (5 bases). V was shortened by 6 bases and J by 0 bases, with 9 bases between the two germline ends. The germline gives CDR1 MNHEY, CDR2 SVGAGI. This CDR3 region has 14 residues. CDR3 sequence: CASRRQFSNQPQHF. The CDR3 region has the DNA TGTGCCAGCAGAAGACAGTTTAGCAATCAGCCCCAGCATTTT.

This clonotype was observed a handful of times. The chain couples TRBV10-3 to TRBJ2-6; the match to TRBD1 covers 8 bases. V was clipped by 6 bases and J by 3 bases; unmatched bases: 7. CDR3 length: 16 amino acids. Germline values: CDR1 ENHRY, CDR2 SYGVKD. CDR3 protein: CAISRDRSFGANVLTF. CDR3 coding DNA: TGTGCCATCAGCCGGGACAGGAGTTTTGGGGCCAACGTCCTGACTTTC.